The present T cell receptor (beta chain) was sequenced within a study of blood T cell repertoires in COVID-19. Overall study: There were acute and convalescent COVID-19 samples, and they came from the United States, Italy and Spain. From T cells, B-cell-depleted T cells, or PBMCs came the material, which was cDNA or gDNA.

Measured with immunoSEQ multiplex PCR; TCRdb has only the in-frame clones, and not every one. The table has about 170,000 clones, roughly 80% seen once. The CDR3 length is 13 residues. With 5 bases clipped from V and 7 bases from J, the junction kept 3 bases outside the gene matches. Germline V CDR1 and CDR2: SGHRS, YFSETQ. The source of this sequence is a woman older than 75 with COVID-19, enrolled during active disease. The genes are TRBV5-1 and TRBJ1-5; 10 bases align to TRBD1. Sequenced material: peripheral blood. CDR3 sequence: CASRSDRGQPQHF. CDR3 DNA: TGCGCCAGCAGATCGGACAGGGGGCAGCCCCAGCATTTT.